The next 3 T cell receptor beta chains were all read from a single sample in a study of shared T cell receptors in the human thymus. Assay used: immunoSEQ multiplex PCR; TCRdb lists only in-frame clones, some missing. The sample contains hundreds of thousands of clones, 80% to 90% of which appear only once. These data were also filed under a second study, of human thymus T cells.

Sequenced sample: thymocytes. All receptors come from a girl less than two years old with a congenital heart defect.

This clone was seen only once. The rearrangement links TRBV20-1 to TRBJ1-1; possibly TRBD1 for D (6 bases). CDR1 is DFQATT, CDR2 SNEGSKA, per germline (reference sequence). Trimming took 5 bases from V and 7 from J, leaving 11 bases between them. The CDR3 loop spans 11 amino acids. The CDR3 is CSAGGGVEAFF. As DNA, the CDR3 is TGCAGTGCTGGGGGGGGCGTTGAAGCTTTCTTT.

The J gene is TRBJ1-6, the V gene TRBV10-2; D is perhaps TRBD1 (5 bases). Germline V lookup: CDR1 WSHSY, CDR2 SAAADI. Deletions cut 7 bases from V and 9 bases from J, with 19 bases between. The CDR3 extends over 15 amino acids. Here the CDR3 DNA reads TGCGCCAGCATGGGGGGACGGTCGGCTAGTTCACCCCTCCACTTT. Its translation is CASMGGRSASSPLHF.

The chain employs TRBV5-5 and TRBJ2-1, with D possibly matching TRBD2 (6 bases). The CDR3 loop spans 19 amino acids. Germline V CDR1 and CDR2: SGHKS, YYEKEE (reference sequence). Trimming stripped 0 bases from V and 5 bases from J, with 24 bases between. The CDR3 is CASSLAEGPGRTKDNEQFF. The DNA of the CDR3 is TGTGCCAGCAGCTTGGCGGAAGGCCCTGGGAGGACTAAGGACAATGAGCAGTTCTTC.